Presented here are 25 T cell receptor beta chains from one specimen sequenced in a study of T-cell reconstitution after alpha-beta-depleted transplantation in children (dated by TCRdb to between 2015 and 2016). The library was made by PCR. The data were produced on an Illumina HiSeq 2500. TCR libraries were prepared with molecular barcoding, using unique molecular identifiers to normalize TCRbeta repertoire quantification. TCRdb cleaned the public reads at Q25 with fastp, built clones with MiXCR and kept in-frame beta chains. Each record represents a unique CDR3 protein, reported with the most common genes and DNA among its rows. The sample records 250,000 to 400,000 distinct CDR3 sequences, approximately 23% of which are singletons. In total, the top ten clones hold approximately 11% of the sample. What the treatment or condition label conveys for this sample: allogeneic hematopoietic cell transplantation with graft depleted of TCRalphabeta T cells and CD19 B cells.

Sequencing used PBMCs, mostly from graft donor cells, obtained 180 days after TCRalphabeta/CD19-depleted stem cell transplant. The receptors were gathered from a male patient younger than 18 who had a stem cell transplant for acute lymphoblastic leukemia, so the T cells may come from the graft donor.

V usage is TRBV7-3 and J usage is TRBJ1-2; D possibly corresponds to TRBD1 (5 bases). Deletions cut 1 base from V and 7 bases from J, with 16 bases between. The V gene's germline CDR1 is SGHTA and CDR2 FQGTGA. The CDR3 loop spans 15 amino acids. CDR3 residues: CASSLSPAGRGGYTF. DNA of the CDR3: TGTGCCAGCAGCTTAAGCCCTGCAGGGAGGGGTGGCTACACCTTC.

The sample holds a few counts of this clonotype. The CDR3 region has the DNA TGTGCCAGCGCGGTCAGGTCCACAGATACGCAGTATTTT. Its translation: CASAVRSTDTQYF. The chain joins TRBV6-1 to TRBJ2-3, with D unclear. CDR1 and CDR2 from the germline V gene are MNHNS and SASEGT. This CDR3 has 13 residues. V was cut by 8 bases and J by 2 bases, with 11 bases left in between.

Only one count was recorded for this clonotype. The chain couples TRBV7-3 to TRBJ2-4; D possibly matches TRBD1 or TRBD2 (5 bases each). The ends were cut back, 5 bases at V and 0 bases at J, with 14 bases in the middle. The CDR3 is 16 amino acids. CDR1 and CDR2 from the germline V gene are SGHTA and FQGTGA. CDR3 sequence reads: CASSPGTELAKNIQYF. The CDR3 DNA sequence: TGTGCCAGCAGCCCGGGGACGGAGCTAGCCAAAAACATTCAGTACTTC.

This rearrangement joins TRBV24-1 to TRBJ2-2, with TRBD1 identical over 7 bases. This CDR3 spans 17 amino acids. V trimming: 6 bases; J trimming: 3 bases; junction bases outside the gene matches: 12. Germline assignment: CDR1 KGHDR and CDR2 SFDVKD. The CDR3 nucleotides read TGTGCCACCAGTCCGGCCAGAGCAGGGGGAGACACCGGGGAGCTGTTTTTT. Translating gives CATSPARAGGDTGELFF.

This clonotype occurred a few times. CDR3 sequence (DNA): TGTGCCAGCAGCGTAAACCGGGACAGACACACAGATACGCAGTATTTT. Its translation is CASSVNRDRHTDTQYF. This chain connects TRBV9 to TRBJ2-3, with TRBD1 identical over 7 bases. Per germline, CDR1 SGDLS and CDR2 YYNGEE. CDR3 length equals 16 residues. The V segment lost 1 base and the J segment 2 bases; nucleotides outside the gene matches: 7. The entire variable domain, with the rest obtained from reference TRBV9 and TRBJ2-3, is as follows: DSGVTQTPKHLITATGQRVTLRCSPRSGDLSVYWYQQSLDQGLQFLIQYYNGEERAKGNILERFSAQQFPDLHSELNLSSLELGDSALYFCASSVNRDRHTDTQYFGPGTRLTVL.

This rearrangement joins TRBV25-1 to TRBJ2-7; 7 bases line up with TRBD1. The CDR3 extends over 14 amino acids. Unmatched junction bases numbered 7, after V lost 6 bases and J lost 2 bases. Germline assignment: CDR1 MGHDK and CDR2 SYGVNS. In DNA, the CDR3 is TGTGCCAGCAGGCTACAGGGGCCCACCTACGAGCAGTACTTC. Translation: CASRLQGPTYEQYF.

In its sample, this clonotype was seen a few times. The CDR3 is CSASGTSGTTLDTQYF. The CDR3 DNA is TGCAGTGCTAGCGGGACTAGCGGGACAACACTAGATACGCAGTATTTT. This chain links TRBV20-1 with TRBJ2-3; 13 nucleotides align to TRBD2. The CDR3 contains 16 residues. After removal of 3 bases from V and 5 bases from J, the junction contained 8 bases not matched to a gene. The germline gives CDR1 DFQATT, CDR2 SNEGSKA (reference sequence).

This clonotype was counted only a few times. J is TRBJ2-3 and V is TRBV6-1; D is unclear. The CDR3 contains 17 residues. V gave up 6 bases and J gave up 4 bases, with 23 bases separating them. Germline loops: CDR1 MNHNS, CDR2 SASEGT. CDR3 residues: CASSQITGPSGADTQYF. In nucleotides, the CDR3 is TGTGCCAGCAGCCAGATAACCGGGCCTTCAGGAGCAGATACGCAGTATTTT.

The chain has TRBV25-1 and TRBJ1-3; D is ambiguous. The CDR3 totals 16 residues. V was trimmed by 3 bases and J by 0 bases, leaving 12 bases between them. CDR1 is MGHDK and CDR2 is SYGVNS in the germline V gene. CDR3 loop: CASSERPGLSGNTIYF. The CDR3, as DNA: TGTGCCAGCAGTGAGCGACCGGGCCTCTCTGGAAACACCATATATTTT.

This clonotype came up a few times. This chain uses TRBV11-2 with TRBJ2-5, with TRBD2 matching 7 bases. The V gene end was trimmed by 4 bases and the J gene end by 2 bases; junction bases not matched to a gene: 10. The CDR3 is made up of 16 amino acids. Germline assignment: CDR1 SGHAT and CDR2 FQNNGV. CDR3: CASSSLRGRAQETQYF. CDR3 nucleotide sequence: TGTGCCAGCAGCTCCCTGCGAGGGAGGGCTCAAGAGACCCAGTACTTC.

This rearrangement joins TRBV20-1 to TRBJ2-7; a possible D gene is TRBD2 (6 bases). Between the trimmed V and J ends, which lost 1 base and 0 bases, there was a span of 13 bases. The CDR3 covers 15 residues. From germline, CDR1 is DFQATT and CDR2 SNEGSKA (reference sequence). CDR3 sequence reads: CSARGRGDFSYEQYF. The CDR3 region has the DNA TGCAGTGCTAGAGGGCGCGGGGACTTCTCCTACGAGCAGTACTTC.

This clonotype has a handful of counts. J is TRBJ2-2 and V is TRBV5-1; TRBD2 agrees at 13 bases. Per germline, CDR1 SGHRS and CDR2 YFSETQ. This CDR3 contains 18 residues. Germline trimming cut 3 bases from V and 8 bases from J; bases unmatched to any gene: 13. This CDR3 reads CASSSSQLAGGPNGELFF. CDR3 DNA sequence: TGCGCCAGCAGCTCATCCCAACTAGCGGGAGGGCCTAATGGGGAGCTGTTTTTT.

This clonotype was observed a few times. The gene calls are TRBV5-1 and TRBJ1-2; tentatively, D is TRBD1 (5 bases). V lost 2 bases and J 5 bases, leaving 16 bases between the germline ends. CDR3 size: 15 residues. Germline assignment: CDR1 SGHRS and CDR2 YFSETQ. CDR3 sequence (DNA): TGCGCCAGCAGCTTATCGGCAGGGCAGAGTTATGGCTACACCTTC. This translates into CASSLSAGQSYGYTF.

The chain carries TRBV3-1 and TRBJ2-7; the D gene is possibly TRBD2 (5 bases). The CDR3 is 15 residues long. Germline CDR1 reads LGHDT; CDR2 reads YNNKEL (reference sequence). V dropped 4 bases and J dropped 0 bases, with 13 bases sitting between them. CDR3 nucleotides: TGTGCCAGCAGCCTCGGACTCCCATACTCCTACGAGCAGTACTTC. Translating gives CASSLGLPYSYEQYF.

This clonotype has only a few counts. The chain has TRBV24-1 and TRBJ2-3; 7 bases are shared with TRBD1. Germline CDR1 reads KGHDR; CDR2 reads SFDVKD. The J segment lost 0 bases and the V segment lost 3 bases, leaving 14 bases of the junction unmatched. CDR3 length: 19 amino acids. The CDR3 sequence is CATSDLGERQGGSTDTQYF. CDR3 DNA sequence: TGTGCCACCAGTGATCTTGGCGAGAGACAGGGCGGGAGCACAGATACGCAGTATTTT.

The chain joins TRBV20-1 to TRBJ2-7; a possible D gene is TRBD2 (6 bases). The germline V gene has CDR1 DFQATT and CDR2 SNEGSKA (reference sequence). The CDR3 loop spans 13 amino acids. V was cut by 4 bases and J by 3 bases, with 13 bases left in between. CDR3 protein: CSAIGTDNYEQYF. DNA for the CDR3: TGCAGTGCTATCGGGACTGATAACTACGAGCAGTACTTC.

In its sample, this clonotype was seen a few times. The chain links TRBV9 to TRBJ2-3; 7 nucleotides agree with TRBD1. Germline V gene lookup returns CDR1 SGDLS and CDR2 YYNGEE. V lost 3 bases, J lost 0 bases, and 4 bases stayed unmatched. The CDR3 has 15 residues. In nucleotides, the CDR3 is TGTGCCAGCAGCGCCTGGACAGGCAGCACAGATACGCAGTATTTT. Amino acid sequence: CASSAWTGSTDTQYF.

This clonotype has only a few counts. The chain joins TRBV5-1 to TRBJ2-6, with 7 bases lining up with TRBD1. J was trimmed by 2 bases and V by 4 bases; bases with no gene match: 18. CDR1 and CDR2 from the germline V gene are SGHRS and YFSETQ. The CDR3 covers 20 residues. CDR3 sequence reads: CASSLFPSTGVLTGANVLTF. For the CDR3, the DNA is TGCGCCAGCAGCCTCTTTCCCAGCACAGGGGTTCTCACTGGGGCCAACGTCCTGACTTTC. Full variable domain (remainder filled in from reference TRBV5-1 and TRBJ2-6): KAGVTQTPRYLIKTRGQQVTLSCSPISGHRSVSWYQQTPGQGLQFLFEYFSETQRNKGNFPGRFSGRQFSNSRSEMNVSTLELGDSALYLCASSLFPSTGVLTGANVLTFGAGSRLTVL.

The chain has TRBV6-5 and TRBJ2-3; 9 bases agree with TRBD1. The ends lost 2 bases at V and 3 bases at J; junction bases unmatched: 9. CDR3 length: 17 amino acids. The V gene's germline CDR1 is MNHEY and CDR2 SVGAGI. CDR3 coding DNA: TGTGCCAGCAGTTACGCCCGGACAGGGGAGGTGACAGATACGCAGTATTTT. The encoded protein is CASSYARTGEVTDTQYF.

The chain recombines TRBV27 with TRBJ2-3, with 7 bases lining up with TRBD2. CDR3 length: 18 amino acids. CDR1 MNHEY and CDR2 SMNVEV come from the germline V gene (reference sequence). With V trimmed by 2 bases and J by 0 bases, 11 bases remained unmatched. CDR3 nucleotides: TGTGCCAGCAGTTTAACTAGCGCATTTTCTACTAGCACAGATACGCAGTATTTT. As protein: CASSLTSAFSTSTDTQYF.

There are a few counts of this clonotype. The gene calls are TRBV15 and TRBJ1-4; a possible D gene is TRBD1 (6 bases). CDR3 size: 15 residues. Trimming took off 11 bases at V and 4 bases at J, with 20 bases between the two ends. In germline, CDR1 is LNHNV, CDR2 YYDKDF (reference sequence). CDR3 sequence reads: CASQGGRGVNEKLFF. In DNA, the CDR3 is TGTGCCTCCCAAGGGGGGCGAGGGGTTAATGAAAAACTGTTTTTT.

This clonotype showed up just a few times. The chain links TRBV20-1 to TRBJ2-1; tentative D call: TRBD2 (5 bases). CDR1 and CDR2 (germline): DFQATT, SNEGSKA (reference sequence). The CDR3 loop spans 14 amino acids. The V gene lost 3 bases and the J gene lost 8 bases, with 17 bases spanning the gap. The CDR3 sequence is CSASREPSVDEQFF. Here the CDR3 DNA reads TGCAGTGCTAGTAGGGAGCCCAGCGTGGATGAGCAGTTCTTC.

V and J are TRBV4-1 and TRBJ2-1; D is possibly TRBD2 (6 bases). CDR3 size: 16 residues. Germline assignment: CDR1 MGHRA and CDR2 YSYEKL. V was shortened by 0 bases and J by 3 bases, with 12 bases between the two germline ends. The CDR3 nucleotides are TGCGCCAGCAGCCAAGATGGGAGCGGGTACTACAATGAGCAGTTCTTC. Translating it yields CASSQDGSGYYNEQFF.

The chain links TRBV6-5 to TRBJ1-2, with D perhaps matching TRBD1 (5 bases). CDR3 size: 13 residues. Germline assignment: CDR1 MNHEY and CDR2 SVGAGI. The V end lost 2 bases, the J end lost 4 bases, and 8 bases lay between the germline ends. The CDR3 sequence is CASSYQGVYGYTF. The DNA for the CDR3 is TGTGCCAGCAGTTACCAGGGAGTCTATGGCTACACCTTC.

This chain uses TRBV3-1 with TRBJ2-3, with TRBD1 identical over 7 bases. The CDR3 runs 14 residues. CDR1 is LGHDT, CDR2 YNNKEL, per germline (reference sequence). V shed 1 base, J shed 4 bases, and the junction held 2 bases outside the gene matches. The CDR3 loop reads CASSQGQGADTQYF. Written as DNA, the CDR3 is TGTGCCAGCAGCCAAGGACAGGGCGCAGATACGCAGTATTTT.